This is a list of T cell receptor beta chains from one sample in a study of OX40 agonist ivuxolimab in advanced cancers. TCRdb's copy holds only in-frame clones and misses some; the assay was immunoSEQ multiplex PCR. This sample has over 60,000 clones, with approximately 94% found just once. The sequenced sample was CD4+ or CD8+ T cells sorted from blood, obtained in a trial of the OX40 agonist ivuxolimab. These receptor sequences come from an adult with an advanced solid tumor such as melanoma, head and neck, liver or kidney cancer. The CDR3 runs from the conserved cysteine through the conserved F or W. Each record gives: CDR3 DNA, CDR3 protein, V gene, clone size, J gene, D gene, CDR3 length. D genes are given only for firm matches. Clone size is not always given. Where it is, it says once, few, many or a class for expanded clones.

TGTGCCAGCAGAGGGACTAGCGGGAGTTTGGAGACCCAGTACTTC	CASRGTSGSLETQYF	TRBV6-6	-	TRBJ2-5	TRBD2	15
TGTGCCAGCAGCCCCCTGGGGGGTCAAAACACCATATATTTT	CASSPLGGQNTIYF	TRBV14	-	TRBJ1-3	-	14
TGTGCCAGCAGCGCCTGGGACAGGGTTGCGGAGACCCAGTACTTC	CASSAWDRVAETQYF	TRBV9	-	TRBJ2-5	TRBD1	15
TGCGCCAGCAGTGACGGCTCCTACGAGCAGTACTTC	CASSDGSYEQYF	TRBV10-2	-	TRBJ2-7	-	12
TGTGCCAGTAGTTTTACAGGGGGCTTCACTGAAGCTTTCTTT	CASSFTGGFTEAFF	TRBV19	-	TRBJ1-1	TRBD1	14
TGTGCCAGTAGTATATCCAGGGGGAGCAATCAGCCCCAGCATTTT	CASSISRGSNQPQHF	TRBV19	-	TRBJ1-5	TRBD1	15
TGTGCCATCAGTGATTTTTCTGTGGAGGCCTATAATTCACCCCTCCACTTT	CAISDFSVEAYNSPLHF	TRBV10-3	once	TRBJ1-6	-	17
TGCGCCAGCAGCCAAGCGATGACAGGAAATTCCTATGGCTACACCTTC	CASSQAMTGNSYGYTF	TRBV4-1	-	TRBJ1-2	-	16
TGTGCCAGCAGGCTTGCCCCCAATCAGCCCCAGCATTTT	CASRLAPNQPQHF	TRBV6-5	few	TRBJ1-5	-	13
TGCGCCAGCAGCCAAGTGTTGCGGCTAGCGGAGGGGTCCTACGAGCAGTACTTC	CASSQVLRLAEGSYEQYF	TRBV4-3	-	TRBJ2-7	TRBD2	18
TGTGCCAGCAGTTTCAGCGGACAACCCTACGAGCAGTACTTC	CASSFSGQPYEQYF	TRBV28	-	TRBJ2-7	-	14
TGTGCCAGCAGTTTATCGCCTAGCGGGCACTCCTACGAGCAGTACTTC	CASSLSPSGHSYEQYF	TRBV27	-	TRBJ2-7	TRBD2	16
TGTGCCAGCAGTTTATTAGGGTTGGAGGAGCAGTACTTC	CASSLLGLEEQYF	TRBV27	-	TRBJ2-7	-	13
TGTGCCAGCAGCTCATACCCCACAGGGATCTACTCCGAAGCTTTCTTT	CASSSYPTGIYSEAFF	TRBV7-2	-	TRBJ1-1	-	16
TGTGCCAGCAGTAGGGCGGGGGGGAACAATGAGCAGTTCTTC	CASSRAGGNNEQFF	TRBV27	-	TRBJ2-1	TRBD2	14
TGCGCCAGCAGCCAGACTGGACTGGTCTGGGAGACCCAGTACTTC	CASSQTGLVWETQYF	TRBV4-3	once	TRBJ2-5	-	15
TGTGCCAGCAGCTTAGGCCGATATGAGACCCAGTACTTC	CASSLGRYETQYF	TRBV13	-	TRBJ2-5	-	13
TGTGCCAGCAGCGGACTAGCGGGCACAGATACGCAGTATTTT	CASSGLAGTDTQYF	TRBV9	-	TRBJ2-3	TRBD2	14
TGTGCCAGCAGTTTCCGATACACAGATACGCAGTATTTT	CASSFRYTDTQYF	TRBV27	-	TRBJ2-3	-	13
TGTGCCAGCTCCCCCGAACTAGCGGGAGGGCCATGGGATGAGCAGTTCTTC	CASSPELAGGPWDEQFF	TRBV5-4	-	TRBJ2-1	TRBD2	17
TGTGCCAGCAGCCCACCCCCTGGGCGGGGGGAAGAGACCCAGTACTTC	CASSPPPGRGEETQYF	TRBV13	-	TRBJ2-5	TRBD2	16
TGTGCCAGCACCCCTATCGCTCCCGTCTCCTACAATGAGCAGTTCTTC	CASTPIAPVSYNEQFF	TRBV27	-	TRBJ2-1	-	16
TGCGCCAGCAGCTTGGCCTGGCAGGGCCAGGGTCGGGAGCTGTTTTTT	CASSLAWQGQGRELFF	TRBV5-1	-	TRBJ2-2	-	16
TGCGCCAGCAGTGAATTACAACAGCCAAATTCACCCCTCCACTTT	CASSELQQPNSPLHF	TRBV10-2	-	TRBJ1-6	-	15
TGTGCCAGCAGCCCGGGACAGGGTGGGCAGCCCCAGCATTTT	CASSPGQGGQPQHF	TRBV6-5	-	TRBJ1-5	TRBD1	14
TGTGGAACGGAGTATGGCTACACCTTC	CGTEYGYTF	TRBV20-1	-	TRBJ1-2	-	9
TGTGCCAGCAGCCTCGTTGGAGGGAGCTCATCTAGCTATGGCTACACCTTC	CASSLVGGSSSSYGYTF	TRBV9	-	TRBJ1-2	-	17
TGCGCCAGCAGCCTTGCCTTTGGGGGGTTTGGAAACACCATATATTTT	CASSLAFGGFGNTIYF	TRBV4-3	-	TRBJ1-3	-	16
TGTGCCAGCAGCTTATGGAATTCACCCCTCCACTTT	CASSLWNSPLHF	TRBV11-2	-	TRBJ1-6	-	12
TGCAGTGCTAGAGAACAGGCTGAAGCTTTCTTT	CSAREQAEAFF	TRBV20-1	few	TRBJ1-1	-	11
TGTGCCAGCAGCCCCTTCGACTCCTACGAGCAGTACTTC	CASSPFDSYEQYF	TRBV14	-	TRBJ2-7	-	13
TGCGCCAGCAGCCGCTTGACAGACACAGATACGCAGTATTTT	CASSRLTDTDTQYF	TRBV4-3	-	TRBJ2-3	-	14
TGTGCCAGCAGCGTAGTAGGGCAGGGGACTGAAGCTTTCTTT	CASSVVGQGTEAFF	TRBV9	once	TRBJ1-1	-	14
TGCGCCAGCAGCCAATACATAGCGGGAGGTCGGGATACGCAGTATTTT	CASSQYIAGGRDTQYF	TRBV4-3	-	TRBJ2-3	TRBD2	16
TGTGCCAGCAGTCCCATCACAGGGGATGGCTACACCTTC	CASSPITGDGYTF	TRBV27	-	TRBJ1-2	TRBD1	13
TGTGCCAGCAGCTTATACGGAGGAGGAAGTGAAAAACTGTTTTTT	CASSLYGGGSEKLFF	TRBV7-9	few	TRBJ1-4	-	15
TGCGCCAGCAGCCAGAAATTTTTTACCGGGACTGCGAACACTGAAGCTTTCTTT	CASSQKFFTGTANTEAFF	TRBV4-3	-	TRBJ1-1	-	18
TGTGCCAGCAGCGACGATGGGGGCAACCAGCCCCAGCATTTT	CASSDDGGNQPQHF	TRBV6-5	-	TRBJ1-5	-	14
TGTGCCAGCAGCTTATTCGCGTGGGGAGATACGCAGTATTTT	CASSLFAWGDTQYF	TRBV7-3	-	TRBJ2-3	-	14
TGCAGCGTTGAAGCGACGAGAGGGAACTATGGCTACACCTTC	CSVEATRGNYGYTF	TRBV29-1	-	TRBJ1-2	-	14
TGTGCCAGCAGTGATGCCTACTCCGGGGGGCTGACCGGGGAGCTGTTTTTT	CASSDAYSGGLTGELFF	TRBV2	-	TRBJ2-2	-	17
TGTGCCAGCAGCTTAGGCCGACCCTACGTGACCGGGGAGCTGTTTTTT	CASSLGRPYVTGELFF	TRBV13	-	TRBJ2-2	-	16